These T cell receptor beta chains were read from a single sample in a study of T cells in Graves' hyperthyroidism and ophthalmopathy. Each CDR3 protein gets one entry after TCRdb re-called the multiplex PCR reads with MiXCR. The data contain 350,000 to 400,000 distinct CDR3 sequences, around 14% of them singletons. The sample was blood. The receptors were gathered from a woman aged 25 to 45 with Graves' hyperthyroidism. Each CDR3 is given with its conserved first and last residue. D genes are given only for firm matches. Clone size is given for some rows only: seen once, a few or many times, or a class if the clone is expanded.

D gene,clone size,J gene,V gene,CDR3 protein,CDR3 DNA
TRBD2,few,TRBJ2-7,TRBV20-1,CSARPPPGLAGVPYEQYF,TGCAGTGCACGGCCCCCTCCGGGACTAGCGGGAGTCCCCTACGAGCAGTACTTC
TRBD2,many,TRBJ2-3,TRBV28,CASGSAGGGADTQYF,TGTGCCAGCGGTTCAGCGGGAGGAGGTGCAGATACGCAGTATTTT
-,many,TRBJ2-5,TRBV6-1,CASRPGLIQETQYF,TGTGCCAGCAGGCCGGGACTGATCCAAGAGACCCAGTACTTC
TRBD2,-,TRBJ2-5,TRBV5-1,CASSPGLAGERETQYF,TGCGCCAGCAGCCCAGGACTAGCGGGAGAGAGGGAGACCCAGTACTTC
TRBD2,many,TRBJ2-5,TRBV11-2,CASSRRLAGTMETQYF,TGTGCCAGCAGCCGACGACTAGCGGGAACGATGGAGACCCAGTACTTC
TRBD1,few,TRBJ1-1,TRBV19,CASSILNRGNTEAFF,TGTGCCAGTAGTATACTAAACAGGGGAAACACTGAAGCTTTCTTT
TRBD2,many,TRBJ2-5,TRBV11-2,CASSLASGDQETQYF,TGTGCCAGCAGCTTAGCTAGCGGGGATCAAGAGACCCAGTACTTC
-,-,TRBJ2-3,TRBV12-3/TRBV12-4,CASSSGSGRGRDTQYF,TGTGCCAGCAGTTCAGGGTCGGGAAGGGGGAGAGATACGCAGTATTTT
TRBD1,-,TRBJ2-1,TRBV5-4,CASSTQTGVAEQFF,TGTGCCAGCAGCACACAGACAGGGGTCGCTGAGCAGTTCTTC
-,many,TRBJ2-7,TRBV27,CASSLAWLASSSYEQYF,TGTGCCAGCAGCTTAGCGTGGCTAGCGTCAAGCTCCTACGAGCAGTACTTC
TRBD2,-,TRBJ2-3,TRBV13,CASSRFALSGSSSTDTQYF,TGTGCCAGCAGCCGCTTCGCGCTTAGCGGGAGCTCTAGCACAGATACGCAGTATTTT
TRBD1,many,TRBJ2-7,TRBV5-8,CASGSGTGGARGEQYF,TGTGCCAGCGGATCCGGGACAGGGGGAGCGCGTGGCGAGCAGTACTTC
-,many,TRBJ1-5,TRBV5-1,CASSLETGNQPQHF,TGCGCCAGCAGCTTGGAGACAGGTAATCAGCCCCAGCATTTT
TRBD1,-,TRBJ2-7,TRBV7-8,CASSLTDGTGVYEQYF,TGTGCCAGCAGCTTGACGGATGGGACAGGGGTCTACGAGCAGTACTTC
-,-,TRBJ1-2,TRBV29-1,CSVEEAGNYGYTF,TGCAGCGTTGAAGAGGCAGGGAACTATGGCTACACCTTC
TRBD1,many,TRBJ2-1,TRBV20-1,CSARDRTGVRNEQFF,TGCAGTGCTAGAGATCGGACAGGGGTTAGGAATGAGCAGTTCTTC
TRBD1,many,TRBJ2-6,TRBV25-1,CASSGDRARSGANVLTF,TGTGCCAGCAGTGGGGACAGGGCCCGCTCTGGGGCCAACGTCCTGACTTTC
-,-,TRBJ2-7,TRBV5-1,CASSLTSGAREQYF,TGCGCCAGCAGCTTGACGTCAGGGGCTCGCGAGCAGTACTTC
TRBD2,-,TRBJ2-1,TRBV5-1,CASSLAGSGRARNEQFF,TGCGCCAGCAGCTTGGCGGGTAGCGGGAGGGCCAGGAATGAGCAGTTCTTC
-,few,TRBJ1-6,TRBV30,CAWRGLQGSNSPLHF,TGTGCCTGGAGGGGACTGCAGGGGTCCAATTCACCCCTCCACTTT
-,many,TRBJ2-3,TRBV6-5,CASSYGAGASLPQYF,TGTGCCAGCAGTTACGGGGCTGGAGCCTCACTACCGCAGTATTTT
-,many,TRBJ2-1,TRBV11-2,CASNLYSSYNEQFF,TGTGCCAGCAACTTATACAGCTCCTACAATGAGCAGTTCTTC
TRBD1,-,TRBJ1-5,TRBV2,CASSEIEGGDQPQHF,TGTGCCAGCAGTGAAATCGAAGGGGGCGATCAGCCCCAGCATTTT
-,many,TRBJ2-2,TRBV20-1,CSARVSASGELFF,TGCAGTGCTAGAGTCAGCGCTAGCGGGGAGCTGTTTTTT
-,-,TRBJ2-5,TRBV6-1,CASVGAGQETQYF,TGTGCCAGCGTGGGGGCAGGGCAAGAGACCCAGTACTTC
TRBD1,many,TRBJ2-2,TRBV12-3/TRBV12-4,CASRQQGYGELFF,TGTGCCAGCAGACAACAGGGGTACGGGGAGCTGTTTTTT
-,many,TRBJ2-3,TRBV5-1,CASSLERGRPDTQYF,TGCGCCAGCAGCTTGGAGAGGGGTCGACCAGATACGCAGTATTTT
TRBD1,-,TRBJ2-2,TRBV24-1,CATSDRRQGGNTGELFF,TGTGCCACCAGTGACCGTCGACAGGGTGGAAACACCGGGGAGCTGTTTTTT
TRBD1,many,TRBJ1-4,TRBV11-2,CASSLGGGQEKLFF,TGTGCCAGCAGCTTAGGTGGGGGACAGGAAAAACTGTTTTTT
TRBD2,-,TRBJ2-7,TRBV28,CASNLFGEGGEQYF,TGTGCCAGCAATCTTTTCGGGGAGGGTGGAGAGCAGTACTTC
TRBD1,many,TRBJ2-1,TRBV29-1,CSQGQGRDEQFF,TGCAGCCAGGGACAGGGTAGAGATGAGCAGTTCTTC
-,-,TRBJ1-2,TRBV5-1,CASSLRGDGYTF,TGCGCCAGCAGCTTGAGGGGAGATGGCTACACCTTC
TRBD2,once,TRBJ2-1,TRBV20-1,CSARDLASGNSYNEQFF,TGCAGTGCTAGAGATCTGGCTAGCGGTAACTCCTACAATGAGCAGTTCTTC
TRBD2,-,TRBJ2-2,TRBV9,CASSVALWAGEGNTGELFF,TGTGCCAGCAGCGTAGCTTTATGGGCGGGAGAGGGGAACACCGGGGAGCTGTTTTTT
-,once,TRBJ2-7,TRBV28,CASSPPPDWLSREQYF,TGTGCCAGCAGTCCGCCGCCCGACTGGTTGAGTCGCGAGCAGTACTTC
TRBD1,many,TRBJ1-5,TRBV30,CAWTGGGNQPQHF,TGTGCCTGGACAGGGGGCGGCAATCAGCCCCAGCATTTT
TRBD1,many,TRBJ2-3,TRBV30,CAWSGGTGTTDTQYF,TGTGCCTGGAGTGGAGGGACAGGTACTACAGATACGCAGTATTTT
-,few,TRBJ2-2,TRBV9,CASSSDTVALTGELFF,TGTGCCAGCAGCTCAGACACAGTGGCACTAACCGGGGAGCTGTTTTTT
-,-,TRBJ2-1,TRBV20-1,CSARDRGNLYNEQFF,TGCAGTGCTAGAGATCGAGGGAATCTCTACAATGAGCAGTTCTTC
-,many,TRBJ1-1,TRBV3-1,CASSQGPLTEAFF,TGTGCCAGCAGCCAAGGGCCTTTGACTGAAGCTTTCTTT
-,few,TRBJ2-2,TRBV29-1,CSVNWNTGELFF,TGCAGCGTTAATTGGAACACCGGGGAGCTGTTTTTT
TRBD2,many,TRBJ2-7,TRBV18,CASSPRLAGGNEQYF,TGTGCCAGCTCACCGCGACTAGCGGGAGGAAACGAGCAGTACTTC
-,few,TRBJ1-4,TRBV15,CATSRGHLATNEKLFF,TGTGCCACCAGCCGAGGGCACCTTGCAACTAATGAAAAACTGTTTTTT
TRBD1,many,TRBJ1-1,TRBV28,CASSFGQGPLWNTEAFF,TGTGCCAGCAGTTTCGGACAGGGCCCCCTGTGGAACACTGAAGCTTTCTTT
-,many,TRBJ1-4,TRBV7-2,CASSVDSRNEKLFF,TGTGCCAGCAGCGTGGACAGCAGAAATGAAAAACTGTTTTTT